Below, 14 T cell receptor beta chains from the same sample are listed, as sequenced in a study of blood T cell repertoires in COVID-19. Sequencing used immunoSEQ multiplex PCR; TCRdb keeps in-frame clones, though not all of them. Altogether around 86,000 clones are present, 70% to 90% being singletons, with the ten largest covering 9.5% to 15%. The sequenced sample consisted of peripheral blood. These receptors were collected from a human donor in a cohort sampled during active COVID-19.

CDR3 residues: CASSLAGSTDTQYF. The CDR3 coding sequence is TGTGCCAGCAGCTTAGCCGGGAGCACAGATACGCAGTATTTT. This rearrangement joins TRBV7-2 to TRBJ2-3; the D is unclear. V was pared by 0 bases and J by 0 bases, with 4 bases between. CDR1 is SGHTA, CDR2 FQGNSA, per germline. The CDR3 is made up of 14 amino acids.

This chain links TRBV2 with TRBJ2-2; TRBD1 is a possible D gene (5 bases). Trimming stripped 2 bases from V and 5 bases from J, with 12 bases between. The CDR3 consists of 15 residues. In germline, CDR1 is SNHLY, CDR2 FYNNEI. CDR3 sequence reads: CASSERQGNTGELFF. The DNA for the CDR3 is TGTGCCAGCAGTGAACGGCAGGGAAATACCGGGGAGCTGTTTTTT.

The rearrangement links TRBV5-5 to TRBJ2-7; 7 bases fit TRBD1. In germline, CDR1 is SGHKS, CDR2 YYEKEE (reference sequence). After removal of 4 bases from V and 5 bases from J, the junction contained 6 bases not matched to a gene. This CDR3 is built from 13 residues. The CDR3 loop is CASSPTGLHEQYF. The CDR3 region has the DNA TGTGCCAGCAGCCCGACAGGGCTCCACGAGCAGTACTTC.

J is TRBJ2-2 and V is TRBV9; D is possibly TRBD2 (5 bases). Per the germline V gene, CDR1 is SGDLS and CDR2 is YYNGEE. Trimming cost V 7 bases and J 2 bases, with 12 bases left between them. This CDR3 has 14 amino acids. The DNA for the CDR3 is TGTGCCAGCCAGACCGGGGTTAACACCGGGGAGCTGTTTTTT. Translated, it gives CASQTGVNTGELFF.

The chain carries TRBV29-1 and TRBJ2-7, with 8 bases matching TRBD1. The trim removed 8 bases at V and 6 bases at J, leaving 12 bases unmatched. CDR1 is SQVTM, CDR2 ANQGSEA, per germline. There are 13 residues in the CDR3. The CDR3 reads CSSERTGQSEQYF. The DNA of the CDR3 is TGCAGCAGTGAGAGGACAGGGCAAAGCGAGCAGTACTTC.

The CDR3 region is CASSVSGLMNTEAFF. CDR3 coding DNA: TGTGCCAGCAGCGTAAGCGGCCTAATGAACACTGAAGCTTTCTTT. This chain uses TRBV9 with TRBJ1-1; D not resolved. V lost 1 base and J lost 0, with 10 bases in between. The CDR3 extends over 15 amino acids. Germline loops: CDR1 SGDLS, CDR2 YYNGEE.

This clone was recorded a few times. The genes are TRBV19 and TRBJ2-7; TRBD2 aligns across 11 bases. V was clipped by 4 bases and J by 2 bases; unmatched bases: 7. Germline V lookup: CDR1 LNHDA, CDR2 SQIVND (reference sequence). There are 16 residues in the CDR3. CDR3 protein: CASSTDLAGGTYEQYF. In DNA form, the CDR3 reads TGTGCCAGTAGTACTGACCTAGCGGGGGGAACCTACGAGCAGTACTTC.

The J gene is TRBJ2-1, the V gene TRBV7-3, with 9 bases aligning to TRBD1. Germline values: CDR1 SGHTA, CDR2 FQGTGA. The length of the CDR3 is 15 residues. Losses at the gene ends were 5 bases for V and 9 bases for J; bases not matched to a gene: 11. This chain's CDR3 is CASSRTGDGLGEQFF. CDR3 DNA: TGTGCCAGCAGCCGGACAGGGGACGGTTTGGGTGAGCAGTTCTTC. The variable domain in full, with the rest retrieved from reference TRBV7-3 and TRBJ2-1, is GAGVSQTPSNKVTEKGKYVELRCDPISGHTALYWYRQSLGQGPEFLIYFQGTGAADDSGLPNDRFFAVRPEGSVSTLKIQRTERGDSAVYLCASSRTGDGLGEQFFGPGTRLTVL.

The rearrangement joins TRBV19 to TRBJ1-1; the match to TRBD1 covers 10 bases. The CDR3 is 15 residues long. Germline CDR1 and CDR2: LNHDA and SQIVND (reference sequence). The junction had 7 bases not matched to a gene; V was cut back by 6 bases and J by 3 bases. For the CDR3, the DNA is TGTGCCAGTAGGGAGTCGGGACAGGGGTACACTGAAGCTTTCTTT. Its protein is CASRESGQGYTEAFF. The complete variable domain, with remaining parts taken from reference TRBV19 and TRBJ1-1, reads DGGITQSPKYLFRKEGQNVTLSCEQNLNHDAMYWYRQDPGQGLRLIYYSQIVNDFQKGDIAEGYSVSREKKESFPLTVTSAQKNPTAFYLCASRESGQGYTEAFFGQGTRLTVV.

Here the CDR3 reads CASSIGRSRVRHQPQHF. The DNA of the CDR3 is TGTGCCAGTAGTATAGGTCGAAGTCGGGTGCGGCATCAGCCCCAGCATTTT. This chain joins TRBV19 and TRBJ1-5; no firm D call. The CDR3 loop spans 17 amino acids. The germline V and J ends were trimmed by 1 base and 5 bases, with 18 bases remaining between them. Per germline, CDR1 LNHDA and CDR2 SQIVND (reference sequence). Together with reference TRBV19 and TRBJ1-5, the CDR3 gives the full variable domain: DGGITQSPKYLFRKEGQNVTLSCEQNLNHDAMYWYRQDPGQGLRLIYYSQIVNDFQKGDIAEGYSVSREKKESFPLTVTSAQKNPTAFYLCASSIGRSRVRHQPQHFGDGTRLSIL.

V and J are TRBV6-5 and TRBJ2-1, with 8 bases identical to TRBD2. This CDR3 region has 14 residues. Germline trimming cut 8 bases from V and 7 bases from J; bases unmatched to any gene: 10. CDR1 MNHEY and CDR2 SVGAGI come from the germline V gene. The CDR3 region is CASGSGGGHNEQFF. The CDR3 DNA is TGTGCCAGCGGATCGGGGGGGGGCCATAATGAGCAGTTCTTC.

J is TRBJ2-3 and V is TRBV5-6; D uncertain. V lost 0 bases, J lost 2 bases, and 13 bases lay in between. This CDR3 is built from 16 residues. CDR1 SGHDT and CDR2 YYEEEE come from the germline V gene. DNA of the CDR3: TGTGCCAGCAGCTTGGGCCCTGCGGCCTACACAGATACGCAGTATTTT. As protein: CASSLGPAAYTDTQYF.

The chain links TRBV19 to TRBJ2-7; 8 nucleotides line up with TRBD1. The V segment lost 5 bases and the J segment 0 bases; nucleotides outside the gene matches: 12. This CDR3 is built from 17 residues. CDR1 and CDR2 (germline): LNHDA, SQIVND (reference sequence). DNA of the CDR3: TGTGCCAGTAGTCGCGCCATAACCGGGACAGGCTCCTACGAGCAGTACTTC. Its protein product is CASSRAITGTGSYEQYF.

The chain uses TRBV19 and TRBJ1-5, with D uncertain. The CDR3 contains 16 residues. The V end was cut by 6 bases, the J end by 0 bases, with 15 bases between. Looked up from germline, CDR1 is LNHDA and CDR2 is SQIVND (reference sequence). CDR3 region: CASRNPETYSNQPQHF. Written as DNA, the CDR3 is TGTGCCAGTAGAAACCCAGAAACGTATAGCAATCAGCCCCAGCATTTT.